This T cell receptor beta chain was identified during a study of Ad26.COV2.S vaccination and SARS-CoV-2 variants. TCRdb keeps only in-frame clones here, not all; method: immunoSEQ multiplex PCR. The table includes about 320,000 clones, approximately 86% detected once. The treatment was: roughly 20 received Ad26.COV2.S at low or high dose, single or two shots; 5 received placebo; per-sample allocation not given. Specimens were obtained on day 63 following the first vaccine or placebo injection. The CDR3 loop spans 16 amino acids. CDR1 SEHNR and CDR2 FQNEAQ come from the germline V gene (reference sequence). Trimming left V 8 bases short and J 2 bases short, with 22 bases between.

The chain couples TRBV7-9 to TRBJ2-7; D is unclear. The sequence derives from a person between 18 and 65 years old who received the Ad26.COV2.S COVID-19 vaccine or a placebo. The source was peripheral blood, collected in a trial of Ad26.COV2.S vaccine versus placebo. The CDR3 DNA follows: TGTGCCAGCGGATACGGGCGGTCGGGCAACGCCTACGAGCAGTACTTC. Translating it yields CASGYGRSGNAYEQYF.